These T cell receptor beta chains were read from a single sample in a study of breast tumors, draining lymph nodes, adjacent tissues. Via MiXCR, TCRdb re-called the multiplex PCR reads, giving one row per CDR3 protein. This table has tens of thousands of distinct CDR3 sequences, 63% appearing once. The specimen was breast tumor tissue. These receptors were taken from a female donor with breast cancer. Some clones in this sample may be carry-over from other donors' samples. CDR3s include the opening cysteine and the closing phenylalanine or tryptophan. A D gene is named only where the DNA matches it firmly. Clone size is stated in some rows and not others, as once, few, many or a class when expanded.

>NA|TRBJ2-6|TRBV29-1|NA
CSVRDGLLSANVLTF
TGCAGCGTTCGGGACGGGTTACTATCGGCCAACGTCCTGACTTTC
>NA|TRBJ2-1|TRBV7-2|NA
CASSLGYNEQFF
TGTGCCAGCAGCTTAGGATACAATGAGCAGTTCTTC
>TRBD2|TRBJ2-1|TRBV29-1|NA
CSGGTSGSGTSREQFF
TGCAGCGGGGGGACTAGCGGGAGTGGAACGTCACGTGAGCAGTTCTTC
>NA|TRBJ2-6|TRBV19|NA
CASRQGSGANVLTF
TGTGCCAGTAGGCAGGGTTCTGGGGCCAACGTCCTGACTTTC
>NA|TRBJ1-5|TRBV19|NA
CASSRPPGESNQPQHF
TGTGCCAGTAGTAGACCCCCGGGAGAGAGCAATCAGCCCCAGCATTTT
>NA|TRBJ2-1|TRBV20-1|medium-sized
CSARSQGGESYNEQFF
TGCAGTGCTAGATCCCAGGGGGGGGAGTCCTACAATGAGCAGTTCTTC
>NA|TRBJ1-6|TRBV10-3|NA
CAISDNLYSPLHF
TGTGCCATCAGTGATAACCTATATTCACCCCTCCACTTT
>NA|TRBJ2-1|TRBV30|NA
CDGMISDRCNEQFF
TGTGACGGAATGATCTCCGATAGGTGCAATGAGCAGTTCTTC
>TRBD1|TRBJ2-7|TRBV20-1|NA
CSARDQGDRALYEQYF
TGCAGTGCTAGAGATCAGGGGGACAGGGCCCTCTACGAGCAGTACTTC
>TRBD1|TRBJ2-3|TRBV10-3|once
CAISAGQGGKSTAVF
TGTGCCATCAGCGCGGGACAGGGGGGAAAGAGTACGGCAGTTTTT
>TRBD1|TRBJ2-7|TRBV20-1|once
CSARDVRTGESEQYF
TGCAGTGCTAGAGATGTCAGGACAGGGGAGAGCGAGCAGTACTTC
>NA|TRBJ1-5|TRBV7-9|NA
CASSTGSGGFQPQHF
TGTGCCAGCAGCACTGGGTCGGGGGGATTTCAGCCCCAGCATTTT
>TRBD2|TRBJ2-7|TRBV6-6|NA
CASSWGLAGSYEQYF
TGTGCCAGCAGTTGGGGACTAGCGGGTTCCTACGAGCAGTACTTC
>TRBD2|TRBJ2-7|TRBV12-5|NA
CASGLPRLAESSYEQYF
TGTGCTAGTGGTTTGCCCCGACTAGCCGAGAGCTCCTACGAGCAGTACTTC
>NA|TRBJ1-2|TRBV15|NA
CAAGRGTAPNYGYTF
TGTGCCGCCGGCAGAGGGACGGCTCCTAACTATGGCTACACCTTC
>TRBD2|TRBJ2-2|TRBV20-1|NA
CSARGEREEIGELFF
TGCAGTGCTAGAGGCGAGCGGGAGGAGATCGGGGAGCTGTTTTTT
>TRBD1|TRBJ1-4|TRBV20-1|NA
CSAEGDRRDEKLFF
TGCAGTGCGGAGGGGGACAGGAGGGATGAAAAACTGTTTTTT
>TRBD1|TRBJ2-5|TRBV12-3/TRBV12-4|NA
CASSQRDSQETQYF
TGTGCCAGCAGTCAACGGGACAGCCAAGAGACCCAGTACTTC
>TRBD1|TRBJ2-7|TRBV20-1|NA
CSARELFGQGSYEQYF
TGCAGTGCTAGAGAACTGTTCGGACAGGGCTCCTACGAGCAGTACTTC
>NA|TRBJ1-6|TRBV28|NA
CASTLLVRNSPLHF
TGTGCCAGCACCTTATTGGTGCGTAATTCACCCCTCCACTTT
>NA|TRBJ2-7|TRBV20-1|many
CSATVLGQVNAYEQYF
TGCAGTGCCACAGTCCTGGGCCAAGTGAACGCCTACGAGCAGTACTTC
>TRBD1|TRBJ1-5|TRBV7-9|NA
CATRTGNQPQHF
TGTGCCACTCGGACAGGTAATCAGCCCCAGCATTTT
>TRBD1|TRBJ1-2|TRBV2|NA
CASNIPGQGYGYTF
TGTGCCAGCAACATACCGGGACAGGGCTATGGCTACACCTTC
>TRBD2|TRBJ2-1|TRBV15|once
CATSRMGTSGSDNEQFF
TGTGCCACCAGCAGAATGGGGACTAGCGGGAGTGACAATGAGCAGTTCTTC
>TRBD2|TRBJ2-1|TRBV2|once
CASTAGGRYNEQFF
TGTGCCAGCACTGCGGGAGGGCGTTACAATGAGCAGTTCTTC
>NA|TRBJ2-7|TRBV4-2|NA
CASSQDRQGREQYF
TGTGCCAGCAGCCAAGACCGGCAGGGGAGAGAGCAGTACTTC
>NA|TRBJ2-4|TRBV6-6|medium-sized
CASSYDGVGIQYF
TGTGCCAGCAGTTACGACGGGGTAGGCATTCAGTACTTC
>NA|TRBJ2-3|TRBV25-1|NA
CASSATADTQYF
TGTGCCAGCAGTGCCACAGCAGATACGCAGTATTTT
>NA|TRBJ1-1|TRBV2|NA
CASSPDTEAFF
TGTGCCAGCAGTCCGGACACTGAAGCTTTCTTT
>TRBD1|TRBJ2-3|TRBV5-1|few
CASSLGQGNGDTQYF
TGCGCCAGCAGCTTGGGACAGGGGAATGGAGATACGCAGTATTTT
>NA|TRBJ2-5|TRBV7-8|NA
CASSLGQGLYQETQYF
TGTGCCAGCAGCTTAGGTCAGGGCCTCTACCAAGAGACCCAGTACTTC
>NA|TRBJ2-3|TRBV29-1|NA
CSVEGLHTQYF
TGCAGCGTTGAGGGCCTACATACGCAGTATTTT
>NA|TRBJ2-1|TRBV24-1|NA
CATSDLSGKYNEQFF
TGTGCCACCAGTGATTTGTCAGGGAAATACAATGAGCAGTTCTTC
>NA|TRBJ2-2|TRBV30|NA
CAWSVGGSGELFF
TGTGCCTGGAGTGTCGGCGGGTCCGGGGAGCTGTTTTTT
>TRBD1|TRBJ1-3|TRBV9|NA
CASSGQGATGNATYF
TGTGCCAGCAGTGGACAGGGGGCAACTGGAAACGCCACATATTTT
>NA|TRBJ2-1|TRBV29-1|NA
CSVEVNNEQFF
TGCAGCGTTGAAGTCAACAATGAGCAGTTCTTC
>NA|TRBJ2-3|TRBV2|NA
CASTSLRGDTQYF
TGTGCCAGCACGAGTTTAAGGGGCGATACGCAGTATTTT
>TRBD1|TRBJ1-3|TRBV20-1|NA
CSAQDGTGGTTIYF
TGCAGTGCTCAAGACGGGACAGGGGGAACCACCATATATTTT
>NA|TRBJ1-5|TRBV7-2|many
CASSFWGDNQPQHF
TGTGCCAGCAGCTTCTGGGGGGACAATCAGCCCCAGCATTTT
>TRBD2|TRBJ2-1|TRBV2|NA
CASSDRSERGTSGRNEQFF
TGTGCCAGCAGTGATCGGTCAGAGAGAGGGACTAGCGGGAGGAATGAGCAGTTCTTC